The sequence of this T cell receptor beta chain was determined in a study of tumor-infiltrating lymphocytes in primary liver carcinoma. Germline DNA was also extracted, while the blood RNA originated from unsorted whole blood. With around 500 ng total RNA as template and a constant-region primer, TCR beta cDNA was made. Construction of TCR beta libraries relied on three successive nested multiplex PCR rounds employing slightly modified ARM-PCR. TCRdb re-called the multiplex PCR reads through MiXCR, storing one row per CDR3 protein. The sample yields almost 200,000 distinct CDR3 sequences, around three fifths seen once. The clonotype comes from a woman aged 60 to 75 with primary liver carcinoma and hepatitis B virus infection. The sample consisted of peripheral blood.

The CDR3 region has the DNA TGTGCCAGCAGTTTTAGTAATTGCCACGAGCAGTACTTC. Its translation: CASSFSNCHEQYF. This sequence joins TRBV28 and TRBJ2-7; D not resolved. Trimming shortened V by 3 bases and J by 5 bases, and 11 bases separated the two germline ends. The CDR3 is 13 residues long. Per the germline V gene, CDR1 is MDHEN and CDR2 is SYDVKM. Combining the CDR3 with reference TRBV28 and TRBJ2-7 gives the whole variable domain DVKVTQSSRYLVKRTGEKVFLECVQDMDHENMFWYRQDPGLGLRLIYFSYDVKMKEKGDIPEGYSVSREKKERFSLILESASTNQTSMYLCASSFSNCHEQYFGPGTRLTVT.